Below, one TCR beta chain is given with its context. A multiplex PCR was run with 60 Vbeta primers and 13 Jbeta primers. The protocol was immunoSEQ multiplex PCR, while the TCRdb copy is restricted to in-frame clones and leaves out a portion. The sample lists about 190,000 clones; around 80% were seen once. This record belongs to a study of cytomegalovirus exposure and HLA in healthy donors. Sequencing was performed on PBMCs. This TCR came from a woman aged 18-29 years in good health and CMV-seropositive.

CDR3 loop: CASSLMVAGGPSAKNIQYF. DNA of the CDR3: TGCGCCAGCAGCCTAATGGTTGCGGGGGGGCCGTCGGCCAAAAACATTCAGTACTTC. The rearrangement links TRBV4-3 to TRBJ2-4, with 9 nucleotides matching TRBD2. CDR3 length equals 19 residues. Trimming removed 4 bases from V and 1 base from J; junction bases left unmatched: 14. Germline V CDR1 and CDR2: LGHNA, YSLEER.